This T cell receptor (beta chain) was profiled in a study of cytomegalovirus exposure and HLA in healthy donors. Study-level results: Sequencing artifact likely explains a cluster of highly shared sequence variants.

Germline CDR1 and CDR2: GTSNPN and SVGIG (reference sequence). Trimming at V came to 4 bases and at J to 3 bases, leaving 10 bases not matched to a gene. The CDR3 contains 15 residues. PCR used 60 Vbeta primers and 13 Jbeta primers. Clones were sequenced by immunoSEQ multiplex PCR, and TCRdb holds only the in-frame ones, with some missing. The table records tens of thousands of clones, 65% to 90% of them present only once. About this clone itself: Its cognate antigen is unknown.

The specimen was PBMCs. The chain carries TRBV30 and TRBJ2-5; 8 bases map to TRBD2. The receptor was isolated from a man aged 30-40 years in good health and CMV-seronegative. CDR3 in DNA: TGTGCCTGGACCTCCGGGACTAGGGGGGAAGAGACCCAGTACTTC. Translated: CAWTSGTRGEETQYF.